The source of this T cell receptor beta chain is a study of cytomegalovirus exposure and HLA in healthy donors. Findings and limits, study-wide: More clonal expansion characterized HLA-associated TCR beta chains than equally common others in a later analysis. Indistinguishable V segments such as TRBV6-2 and TRBV6-3 were excluded. A later analysis reported that several of the most significant clusters appeared to be linked to common viral pathogens, among them Epstein-Barr virus. Reports showed the classifier diagnosing cytomegalovirus status with high specificity and sensitivity.

Primers for the PCR totalled 60 Vbeta and 13 Jbeta. Using immunoSEQ multiplex PCR, the repertoire was profiled, and TCRdb retains in-frame clones only, with some absent. The sample spans roughly 140,000 clones; the ten largest clones claim less than 3.5%. This CDR3 is 13 amino acids long. Germline V gene sequence: CDR1 LNHNV, CDR2 YYDKDF (reference sequence). Trimming cost V 0 bases and J 4 bases, with 7 bases left between them. On this clone itself: Its antigen is unknown.

V usage is TRBV15 and J usage is TRBJ2-7; no clear D gene. The sequence derives from a man aged 40-49 years in good health and CMV-seronegative. Sequenced material: PBMCs. The DNA of the CDR3 is TGTGCCACCAGCAGAGATTCAGAATACGAGCAGTACTTC. This sequence encodes CATSRDSEYEQYF.